These 32 T cell receptor beta chains were all obtained from the same sample, sequenced in a study of blood T cell repertoires in COVID-19. Only in-frame clones appear in the TCRdb table, and some are missing; sequencing was by immunoSEQ multiplex PCR. The data show 150,000 to 200,000 clones, 85% to 90% seen once. The sample comprised peripheral blood. Receptors were obtained from a man aged 18 to 29 with active or convalescent COVID-19.

V gene TRBV30 combines with J gene TRBJ1-5; 10 bases align to TRBD1. There are 17 residues in the CDR3. CDR1 and CDR2 (germline): GTSNPN, SVGIG (reference sequence). The V and J ends lost 1 base and 7 bases, in that order; junction bases with no gene match: 13. The CDR3 is CAWSAYRGGQGWQPQHF. For the CDR3, the DNA is TGTGCCTGGAGTGCCTACCGAGGGGGACAGGGGTGGCAGCCCCAGCATTTT.

The CDR3 nucleotides are TGTGCCACCAGGATTCATGCAGCCGGGGAGCTGTTTTTT. Translating gives CATRIHAAGELFF. This sequence joins TRBV24-1 and TRBJ2-2; D unresolved. This CDR3 comprises 13 residues. V was shortened by 7 bases and J by 6 bases, with 11 bases between the two germline ends. Per the germline V gene, CDR1 is KGHDR and CDR2 is SFDVKD.

This chain links TRBV7-9 with TRBJ2-7; a weak D match, TRBD2 (7 bases). The ends were cut back, 5 bases at V and 6 bases at J, with 14 bases in the middle. The CDR3 contains 13 residues. Germline assignment: CDR1 SEHNR and CDR2 FQNEAQ (reference sequence). The CDR3 region has the DNA TGTGCCAGCAGCCTGGTAGGGGGGGGCGAGCAGTACGTC. Protein: CASSLVGGGEQYV.

V usage is TRBV6-5 and J usage is TRBJ1-2, with D possibly matching TRBD1 (5 bases). Germline CDR1 and CDR2: MNHEY and SVGAGI. The CDR3 is made up of 13 amino acids. Deletions cut 2 bases from V and 4 bases from J, with 8 bases between. CDR3 sequence: CASSYGASYGYTF. The CDR3 DNA is TGTGCCAGCAGTTACGGGGCGTCCTATGGCTACACCTTC.

V gene TRBV5-1 combines with J gene TRBJ1-2; possibly TRBD1 for D (5 bases). Germline V gene sequence: CDR1 SGHRS, CDR2 YFSETQ. V was trimmed by 2 bases and J by 2 bases, leaving 7 bases between them. The CDR3 extends over 13 amino acids. The CDR3 coding sequence is TGCGCCAGCAGCTTAGACAGAAACTATGGCTACACCTTC. Its protein product is CASSLDRNYGYTF.

This chain joins TRBV19 and TRBJ1-1; D perhaps matches TRBD1 (5 bases). Between the trimmed V and J ends, which lost 0 bases and 2 bases, there was a span of 13 bases. CDR1 is LNHDA, CDR2 SQIVND, per germline (reference sequence). CDR3 length: 16 amino acids. CDR3 nucleotides: TGTGCCAGTAGTATAGATAACCGGGGGGTCAACACTGAAGCTTTCTTT. It specifies CASSIDNRGVNTEAFF.

J is TRBJ2-1 and V is TRBV19, with TRBD2 matching 7 bases. The trim removed 7 bases at V and 3 bases at J, leaving 9 bases unmatched. Germline CDR1 LNHDA, CDR2 SQIVND (reference sequence). The CDR3 is made up of 15 amino acids. The CDR3 reads CASIGKSGVYNEQFF. In DNA, the CDR3 is TGTGCCAGTATTGGGAAAAGCGGGGTCTACAATGAGCAGTTCTTC.

The count of this clone is one. The gene calls are TRBV7-9 and TRBJ2-2; a weak D match, TRBD1 (6 bases). This CDR3 has 16 amino acids. Germline CDR1 is SEHNR and CDR2 is FQNEAQ (reference sequence). Between the trimmed V and J ends, which lost 2 bases and 4 bases, there was a span of 14 bases. The CDR3 nucleotides read TGTGCCAGCAGCTTACTTGATACAGGGAGCACCGGGGAGCTGTTTTTT. This translates into CASSLLDTGSTGELFF.

The chain links TRBV5-4 to TRBJ2-5; a weak D match, TRBD2 (6 bases). Germline values: CDR1 SGHNT, CDR2 YYREEE (reference sequence). Trimming removed 3 bases from V and 5 bases from J, with 8 bases in between. This CDR3 is 12 amino acids long. CDR3 protein: CASSSEGETQYF. CDR3 DNA sequence: TGTGCCAGCAGCTCGGAGGGGGAGACCCAGTACTTC.

This sequence joins TRBV4-2 and TRBJ2-2; 8 positions match TRBD2. The CDR3 contains 18 residues. Germline V gives CDR1 LGHNA, CDR2 YNFKEQ. The J segment lost 2 bases and the V segment lost 0 bases, leaving 8 bases of the junction unmatched. The CDR3 loop reads CASSQEPPLAANTGELFF. The CDR3 DNA follows: TGTGCCAGCAGCCAAGAACCCCCACTAGCGGCCAACACCGGGGAGCTGTTTTTT.

The rearrangement uses TRBV7-9 and TRBJ2-7, with 8 bases aligning to TRBD1. Germline assignment: CDR1 SEHNR and CDR2 FQNEAQ (reference sequence). The CDR3 spans 14 residues. J gave up 6 bases and V 4 bases, and 8 bases lay outside the gene matches. CDR3 in amino acids: CASSSWDRPGEQYV. CDR3 sequence (DNA): TGTGCCAGCAGCTCCTGGGACAGGCCAGGCGAGCAGTACGTC.

The chain is built from TRBV7-8 and TRBJ1-5, with D possibly TRBD1 on 6 matching bases. The CDR3 is 15 amino acids. Germline CDR1 is SGHVS and CDR2 is FQNEAQ. V dropped 4 bases and J dropped 3 bases, with 13 bases sitting between them. CDR3 in amino acids: CASSSPDRSNQPQHF. As DNA, the CDR3 is TGTGCCAGCAGCTCGCCGGACAGATCCAATCAGCCCCAGCATTTT.

V is TRBV9 and J is TRBJ2-3; no clear D gene. The CDR3 has 15 amino acids. Germline CDR1 SGDLS, CDR2 YYNGEE. The V and J ends lost 0 bases and 6 bases respectively, with 14 bases between them. CDR3 loop: CASSVGPLIGDTQYF. The CDR3 nucleotides read TGTGCCAGCAGCGTAGGACCCCTCATCGGGGATACGCAGTATTTT.

This rearrangement joins TRBV27 to TRBJ2-3, with D possibly matching TRBD2 (5 bases). CDR1 is MNHEY, CDR2 SMNVEV, per germline (reference sequence). The germline V and J ends were trimmed by 11 bases and 4 bases, with 13 bases remaining between them. The CDR3 covers 12 residues. The CDR3 DNA follows: TGTGCCGCGGGCGGACCCCCAGATACGCAGTATTTT. Amino acids: CAAGGPPDTQYF.

The chain joins TRBV12-3 or TRBV12-4 to TRBJ1-2; 8 bases are a match to TRBD1. The CDR3 is 13 residues long. Germline trimming cut 4 bases from V and 7 bases from J; bases unmatched to any gene: 5. The CDR3 protein is CASSSGQGSGYTF. The CDR3 bases are TGTGCCAGCAGTTCAGGACAGGGAAGTGGCTACACCTTC.

This clone was picked up one time. The rearrangement uses TRBV11-3 and TRBJ2-1; maybe TRBD2 (6 bases). The CDR3 consists of 15 residues. V was clipped by 2 bases and J by 6 bases, with 14 bases between them. Germline CDR1 SGHNT, CDR2 YENEEA. The CDR3 spells CASSLPNLASNEQFF. DNA of the CDR3: TGTGCCAGCAGCTTACCTAACCTAGCGTCCAATGAGCAGTTCTTC.

The chain links TRBV28 to TRBJ1-5; D call uncertain. V lost 5 bases and J lost 5, with 16 bases in between. Germline V gene sequence: CDR1 MDHEN, CDR2 SYDVKM. The CDR3 sequence is 15 residues long. DNA for the CDR3: TGTGCCAGCAGTCGCTCGCTAGGCGAGGATCAGCCCCAGCATTTT. Translation gives CASSRSLGEDQPQHF.

The rearrangement joins TRBV5-1 to TRBJ2-1; D possibly corresponds to TRBD2 (5 bases). CDR1 SGHRS and CDR2 YFSETQ come from the germline V gene. This CDR3 region has 14 residues. Trimming removed 4 bases from V and 6 bases from J, with 14 bases in between. The CDR3 loop is CASSPRVNSNEQFF. CDR3 nucleotides: TGCGCCAGCAGCCCGCGGGTCAATTCCAATGAGCAGTTCTTC.

The chain recombines TRBV19 with TRBJ1-4; 9 nucleotides align to TRBD1. The CDR3 extends over 16 amino acids. Looked up from germline, CDR1 is LNHDA and CDR2 is SQIVND (reference sequence). Losses at the gene ends were 6 bases for V and 8 bases for J; bases not matched to a gene: 13. CDR3 bases: TGTGCCAGTAGAAACGGACAGGGGTTGCTTAAAGAAAAACTGTTTTTT. Translated, it gives CASRNGQGLLKEKLFF.

This chain joins TRBV10-3 and TRBJ1-1; D ambiguous. From germline, CDR1 is ENHRY and CDR2 SYGVKD. V was cut by 0 bases and J by 1 base, with 12 bases left in between. CDR3 size: 16 residues. CDR3 DNA sequence: TGTGCCATCAGTGAGTCGATCGCGAAGCAGAACACTGAAGCTTTCTTT. Translated: CAISESIAKQNTEAFF.

The chain combines TRBV4-1 with TRBJ2-1, with 10 bases matching TRBD2. V trimming: 5 bases; J trimming: 0 bases; junction bases outside the gene matches: 7. The CDR3 consists of 17 residues. In germline, CDR1 is MGHRA, CDR2 YSYEKL. This CDR3 is CASSYSSGRSSYNEQFF. The CDR3, as DNA: TGCGCCAGCAGCTATAGTAGCGGGAGGAGCTCCTACAATGAGCAGTTCTTC.

This clone has more than one count but fewer than ten. This sequence joins TRBV5-1 and TRBJ1-3; D is unresolved. Trimming left V 0 bases short and J 0 bases short, with 13 bases between. The CDR3 length is 17 residues. Germline CDR1 is SGHRS and CDR2 is YFSETQ. CDR3 in DNA: TGCGCCAGCAGCTTGGGCGTGACGGAGAGCTCTGGAAACACCATATATTTT. Amino acids: CASSLGVTESSGNTIYF.

The chain couples TRBV6-2 or TRBV6-3 to TRBJ2-1, with 10 bases aligning to TRBD2. The CDR3 extends over 20 amino acids. Trimming took 2 bases from V and 7 from J; bases not matched to a gene: 20. In germline, CDR1 is MNHEY, CDR2 SVGEGT. Written as DNA, the CDR3 is TGTGCCAGCAGTTACCCCCTGGGAGCAAGGGCTAGCGGGAGTTCAAATGAGCAGTTCTTC. It codes for CASSYPLGARASGSSNEQFF.

V is TRBV19 and J is TRBJ2-7, with a tentative D call TRBD1 (5 bases). Trimming shortened V by 8 bases and J by 3 bases, and 23 bases separated the two germline ends. CDR1 and CDR2 from the germline V gene are LNHDA and SQIVND (reference sequence). This CDR3 has 16 amino acids. The CDR3 DNA follows: TGTGCCAGTCCTCCAACCAGGGCGACCCCGGTCTACGAGCAGTACGTC. It encodes CASPPTRATPVYEQYV.

The chain couples TRBV3-1 (or the pseudogene TRBV3-2) to TRBJ2-5, with 7 bases matching TRBD1. With 6 bases clipped from V and 2 bases from J, the junction kept 0 bases outside the gene matches. The germline V gene has CDR1 LGHDT and CDR2 YNNKEL (reference sequence). This CDR3 spans 12 amino acids. The CDR3 coding sequence is TGTGCCAGCAGGGACAGGCAAGAGACCCAGTACTTC. Translated: CASRDRQETQYF.

This chain uses TRBV5-1 with TRBJ2-1; 7 bases fit TRBD1. Germline V gene data show CDR1 as SGHRS and CDR2 as YFSETQ. The CDR3 has 16 amino acids. The V gene end was trimmed by 4 bases and the J gene end by 2 bases; junction bases not matched to a gene: 9. The chain's CDR3 is CASSIDRVTPYNEQFF. Written as DNA, the CDR3 is TGCGCCAGCAGCATTGACAGGGTTACCCCCTACAATGAGCAGTTCTTC.

The genes are TRBV7-2 and TRBJ2-7; 12 nucleotides agree with TRBD2. The V segment lost 5 bases and the J segment 7 bases; nucleotides outside the gene matches: 9. This CDR3 spans 15 amino acids. The germline V gene has CDR1 SGHTA and CDR2 FQGNSA. The CDR3 sequence: CASSARLAGVREQYF. CDR3 sequence (DNA): TGTGCCAGCAGCGCCCGACTAGCGGGAGTTAGAGAGCAGTACTTC.

The chain uses TRBV30 and TRBJ2-3; TRBD2 matches at 8 bases. V gave up 7 bases and J gave up 0 bases; unmatched junction bases: 6. Germline V gene lookup returns CDR1 GTSNPN and CDR2 SVGIG (reference sequence). This CDR3 is 14 amino acids long. The chain's CDR3 is CALKLAVSTDTQYF. The DNA for the CDR3 is TGTGCCTTGAAACTAGCGGTTAGCACAGATACGCAGTATTTT.

The rearrangement joins TRBV19 to TRBJ1-2; 7 bases are a match to TRBD1. V lost 6 bases and J lost 3; bases outside the gene matches: 7. Germline V gives CDR1 LNHDA, CDR2 SQIVND (reference sequence). This CDR3 spans 14 amino acids. The CDR3 DNA follows: TGTGCCAGTAGCATGCCAGGGGGGCACTATGGCTACACCTTC. It codes for CASSMPGGHYGYTF.

CDR3 DNA: TGTGCCAGCAGCGCCGCCCAGCGGGGGGGCCATGAGCAGTTCTTC. Translation: CASSAAQRGGHEQFF. V usage is TRBV5-4 and J usage is TRBJ2-1; 10 bases map to TRBD2. The germline V gene has CDR1 SGHNT and CDR2 YYREEE (reference sequence). Unmatched junction bases numbered 9, after V lost 4 bases and J lost 8 bases. This CDR3 has 15 residues.

To note about this clone: The junction shows a germline mismatch at one end, possibly a read error. The rearrangement uses TRBV6-6 and TRBJ1-2; unclear D gene. The CDR3 is made up of 8 amino acids. Germline V CDR1 and CDR2: MNHNY, SVGAGI (reference sequence). The CDR3 nucleotides are TGTGCCAGCAGACCGGAGGCCTTC. It is translated as CASRPEAF.

The chain carries TRBV29-1 and TRBJ2-7, with D possibly being TRBD1 (5 bases). Germline assignment: CDR1 SQVTM and CDR2 ANQGSEA. V was clipped by 8 bases and J by 1 base, with 15 bases between them. This CDR3 is 13 amino acids long. The DNA of the CDR3 is TGCAGCTACCGGCCGTCAGGGTCCTACGAGCAGTACTTC. It yields the protein CSYRPSGSYEQYF.